A single sample is the source of the 21 T cell receptor beta chains below, sequenced in a study of shared clonotypes between healthy human individuals. TCRdb keeps only in-frame clones here, not all; method: immunoSEQ multiplex PCR. Of more than 2 million clones listed, just under 95% are singletons. CD45RO-negative, CCR7-selected cells formed the naive CD8 fraction, which excluded terminally differentiated effector memory CD45RA+ cells. The sequencing sample was made of naive CD8+ T cells sorted from blood. All receptors derive from a man younger than 35 in good health.

J is TRBJ2-3 and V is TRBV5-4; D is tentatively TRBD1 or TRBD2 (5 bases each). Looked up from germline, CDR1 is SGHNT and CDR2 is YYREEE (reference sequence). CDR3 length: 15 amino acids. V was trimmed by 3 bases and J by 3 bases, leaving 14 bases between them. The DNA for the CDR3 is TGTGCCAGCAGCTCCGGACACGGCGGGACAGATACGCAGTATTTT. Translating it yields CASSSGHGGTDTQYF.

J is TRBJ2-3 and V is TRBV4-1; 12 nucleotides agree with TRBD2. V shed 3 bases and J 1 base; nucleotides not matched to a gene: 5. The CDR3 spans 17 residues. CDR1 is MGHRA and CDR2 is YSYEKL in the germline V gene. The CDR3 nucleotides are TGCGCCAGCAGCCATGTCTCTAGCGGGAGGGGCACAGATACGCAGTATTTT. Translating it yields CASSHVSSGRGTDTQYF.

The rearrangement links TRBV11-2 to TRBJ2-2; D is ambiguous. Germline loops: CDR1 SGHAT, CDR2 FQNNGV. The V end was cut by 4 bases, the J end by 8 bases, with 5 bases between. The CDR3 is 11 residues long. The CDR3 coding sequence is TGTGCCAGCAGCTATGTAGGGGAGCTGTTTTTT. Protein: CASSYVGELFF.

This chain connects TRBV7-6 to TRBJ2-7; 11 bases are a match to TRBD1. The CDR3 extends over 16 amino acids. J was trimmed by 4 bases and V by 6 bases; bases with no gene match: 11. Per germline, CDR1 SGHVS and CDR2 FNYEAQ. This CDR3 is CASSHDFGQGAYEQYF. DNA of the CDR3: TGTGCCAGCAGTCACGACTTCGGACAGGGGGCGTACGAGCAGTACTTC.

This clone occurred a few times. The rearrangement links TRBV13 to TRBJ2-7; TRBD1 is a possible D gene (6 bases). V was cut by 0 bases and J by 6 bases, with 12 bases left in between. CDR3 length: 14 residues. The germline gives CDR1 PRHDT, CDR2 FYEKMQ (reference sequence). CDR3 amino acids: CASSLGQGPSEQYF. Here the CDR3 DNA reads TGTGCCAGCAGCTTAGGACAGGGCCCCAGCGAGCAGTACTTC. Together with reference TRBV13 and TRBJ2-7, the CDR3 gives the full variable domain: AAGVIQSPRHLIKEKRETATLKCYPIPRHDTVYWYQQGPGQDPQFLISFYEKMQSDKGSIPDRFSAQQFSDYHSELNMSSLELGDSALYFCASSLGQGPSEQYFGPGTRLTVT.

This chain connects TRBV5-1 to TRBJ1-1; the D gene is possibly TRBD1 (5 bases). There are 14 residues in the CDR3. Trimming removed 1 base from V and 4 bases from J, with 11 bases in between. CDR1 and CDR2 from the germline V gene are SGHRS and YFSETQ. CDR3 residues: CASSLHPQGTEAFF. The CDR3 DNA is TGCGCCAGCAGCTTGCACCCCCAGGGCACTGAAGCTTTCTTT.

The J gene is TRBJ2-3, the V gene TRBV2; D gene uncertain. V was shortened by 1 base and J by 2 bases, with 7 bases between the two germline ends. The CDR3 length is 14 residues. CDR1 and CDR2 (germline): SNHLY, FYNNEI. DNA of the CDR3: TGTGCCAGCAGTGAAGATACGGCCACAGATACGCAGTATTTT. Translating it yields CASSEDTATDTQYF. The variable domain in full, with the rest retrieved from reference TRBV2 and TRBJ2-3, is EPEVTQTPSHQVTQMGQEVILRCVPISNHLYFYWYRQILGQKVEFLVSFYNNEISEKSEIFDDQFSVERPDGSNFTLKIRSTKLEDSAMYFCASSEDTATDTQYFGPGTRLTVL.

The chain employs TRBV13 and TRBJ2-5, with 10 bases matching TRBD2. The CDR3 covers 15 residues. Per the germline V gene, CDR1 is PRHDT and CDR2 is FYEKMQ (reference sequence). The ends lost 0 bases at V and 2 bases at J; junction bases unmatched: 0. CDR3 sequence (DNA): TGTGCCAGCAGCTTAGGACTAGCGGGACAAGAGACCCAGTACTTC. This translates into CASSLGLAGQETQYF.

The genes are TRBV2 and TRBJ2-3; 7 bases line up with TRBD1. Germline loops: CDR1 SNHLY, CDR2 FYNNEI. Trimming took 8 bases from V and 2 from J; bases not matched to a gene: 7. CDR3 size: 14 residues. In nucleotides, the CDR3 is TGTGCCAGCCAGAGGGACAGCCCCACAGATACGCAGTATTTT. It translates to CASQRDSPTDTQYF.

The CDR3 is CASSEGVPGQGYEQYF. In nucleotides, the CDR3 is TGTGCCAGCAGTGAAGGAGTACCGGGACAGGGCTACGAGCAGTACTTC. The rearrangement links TRBV6-1 to TRBJ2-7; TRBD1 matches at 9 bases. Looked up from germline, CDR1 is MNHNS and CDR2 is SASEGT. V lost 1 base, J lost 3 bases, and 7 bases stayed unmatched. The CDR3 sequence is 16 residues long.

The rearrangement links TRBV4-2 to TRBJ2-7; 8 bases are shared with TRBD2. The length of the CDR3 is 14 residues. J was trimmed by 4 bases and V by 2 bases; bases with no gene match: 4. Looked up from germline, CDR1 is LGHNA and CDR2 is YNFKEQ. CDR3 amino acids: CASSQQGLDYEQYF. The CDR3 DNA follows: TGTGCCAGCAGCCAACAGGGACTAGATTACGAGCAGTACTTC.

V is TRBV9 and J is TRBJ2-1; D not resolved. Trimming stripped 4 bases from V and 13 bases from J, with 15 bases between. Germline CDR1 and CDR2: SGDLS and YYNGEE. The length of the CDR3 is 12 residues. The CDR3 bases are TGTGCCAGCAGCATCCACGGGTCCGCCCAGTTCTTC. Its translation: CASSIHGSAQFF.

CDR3 sequence: CASSPLTSSLFNYEQFF. CDR3 DNA sequence: TGCGCCAGCAGCCCCCTTACTAGCAGCCTCTTTAATTATGAGCAGTTCTTC. This sequence joins TRBV5-1 and TRBJ2-1; tentative D call: TRBD2 (6 bases). The germline V and J ends were trimmed by 4 bases and 8 bases, with 25 bases remaining between them. There are 17 residues in the CDR3. Germline values: CDR1 SGHRS, CDR2 YFSETQ.

The rearrangement joins TRBV27 to TRBJ2-1; 8 positions agree with TRBD2. V lost 2 bases to trimming and J lost 4 bases; unmatched junction nucleotides: 7. CDR3 length equals 16 residues. From germline, CDR1 is MNHEY and CDR2 SMNVEV (reference sequence). The CDR3 sequence: CASSLVSGLVYNEQFF. The DNA of the CDR3 is TGTGCCAGCAGTTTAGTTTCGGGACTAGTATACAATGAGCAGTTCTTC.

The chain employs TRBV20-1 and TRBJ2-7; unclear D gene. The CDR3 runs to 11 residues. The germline gives CDR1 DFQATT, CDR2 SNEGSKA (reference sequence). Trimming pared 2 bases from V and 7 bases from J, leaving 9 bases between. CDR3 loop: CSARKVIEQYF. The CDR3 DNA sequence: TGCAGTGCTAGAAAAGTGATTGAGCAGTACTTC.

The V and J genes are TRBV12-5 and TRBJ1-2; D call uncertain. The CDR3 is made up of 13 amino acids. Per the germline V gene, CDR1 is LGHNT and CDR2 is FRNRAP. Trimming pared 5 bases from V and 7 bases from J, leaving 14 bases between. The CDR3 coding sequence is TGTGCTAGTGGTCCCTCAACGGAGGGTGGCTACACCTTC. It is translated as CASGPSTEGGYTF. Using reference TRBV12-5 and TRBJ1-2 for the parts outside the CDR3, the full variable domain is DARVTQTPRHKVTEMGQEVTMRCQPILGHNTVFWYRQTMMQGLELLAYFRNRAPLDDSGMPKDRFSAEMPDATLATLKIQPSEPRDSAVYFCASGPSTEGGYTFGSGTRLTVV.

The rearrangement joins TRBV9 to TRBJ2-1; no reliable D call. This CDR3 has 16 residues. Germline CDR1 reads SGDLS; CDR2 reads YYNGEE. The ends were cut back, 0 bases at V and 6 bases at J, with 16 bases in the middle. DNA of the CDR3: TGTGCCAGCAGCGTAGAACCCGGTTACTCCGTCAATGAGCAGTTCTTC. This sequence encodes CASSVEPGYSVNEQFF.

V usage is TRBV7-8 and J usage is TRBJ2-7; D perhaps matches TRBD1 (6 bases). V was trimmed by 4 bases and J by 3 bases, leaving 16 bases between them. The CDR3 consists of 15 residues. In germline, CDR1 is SGHVS, CDR2 FQNEAQ. CDR3 DNA sequence: TGTGCCAGCAGCTACTTCGGACAGACTCGCTACGAGCAGTACTTC. Its protein is CASSYFGQTRYEQYF.

This clone was counted a single time. One end of the junction fails to match germline, which may point to a read error. Other nucleotide sequences from this sample produce the same CDR3. This chain links TRBV11-3 with TRBJ1-1; no definite D call. Germline V lookup: CDR1 SGHNT, CDR2 YENEEA. This CDR3 is built from 9 residues. The CDR3 loop is CARNTEAFF. CDR3 nucleotide sequence: TGTGCCAGAAACACTGAGGCTTTCTTT.

This clone was seen only a few times. This chain joins TRBV15 and TRBJ1-1; D is ambiguous. The V end was cut by 0 bases, the J end by 0 bases, with 5 bases between. This CDR3 is 14 amino acids long. CDR1 and CDR2 (germline): LNHNV, YYDKDF (reference sequence). The CDR3 loop is CATSRDRLNTEAFF. CDR3 DNA sequence: TGTGCCACCAGCAGAGATAGGTTGAACACTGAAGCTTTCTTT.

J is TRBJ2-7 and V is TRBV6-6; D call uncertain. V gave up 7 bases and J gave up 0 bases, with 7 bases separating them. Germline CDR1 and CDR2: MNHNY and SVGAGI (reference sequence). CDR3 length: 12 amino acids. CDR3 region: CASKLSSYEQYF. The CDR3, as DNA: TGTGCCAGCAAGCTTAGCTCCTACGAGCAGTACTTC.